This T cell receptor (beta chain) was identified in a study of blood T cell repertoires in COVID-19 (dated by TCRdb to 2020 to 2022). About the full investigation: Collaborator samples came from the United States, Italy and Spain and covered acute and convalescent phases of COVID-19. The material from the prospective study consisted of cDNA or gDNA derived from T cells, B-cell-depleted T cells, or PBMCs. The dataset comprised deeply sampled blood TCRbeta repertoires from subjects exposed to, actively infected with, or recovered from COVID-19. A freely available public database, intended as a resource for researchers studying the immune response to SARS-CoV-2, is where the repertoires were released. The samples were drawn from the first 160 participants of the ongoing ImmuneRACE study and from 1,254 subjects provided by 6 global collaborators. The sample metadata nearly always contained a de-identified subject ID, COVID-19 status, age in years and sex. HLA class I and class II types, where available, came from metadata supplied by the sample provider rather than from assay-based typing. Findings and caveats that apply to the study as a whole: The quantity of clinical and demographic metadata differed by source and by participant and was supplied without curation.

From its cysteine to its phenylalanine, the CDR3 spans 13 amino acids. Only the CDR3 part of the read is kept: 39 bases, read in frame from the first base. V sheds 0 bases and J sheds 2 bases, leaving 5 bases between their ends. The CDR1 and CDR2 encoded by the germline V gene are SGHRS and YFSETQ. Only a few counts were recorded for this clone. Its cognate antigen has yet to be identified. The sample holds no much larger clone one base away, and base qualities are not on file. At one collaborating source in Seattle, patients were enrolled during active infection and were followed longitudinally through the course of disease. Whole blood was collected in K2EDTA tubes by collaborating institutions according to the institutions' own protocols. Collaborator samples were shipped for TCRbeta analysis as frozen whole blood, isolated PBMCs, or DNA extracted from either sample type. TCRbeta CDR3 regions were amplified from genomic DNA using the immunoSEQ Assay, a bias-controlled multiplex PCR. On the authors' methods: The number of nucleated cells in each sample was estimated from the amplification of reference gene primers within the assay. Sequence reads were collapsed and filtered to measure the absolute abundance of every unique TCRbeta CDR3 rearrangement. For each sample, productive Simpson clonality was calculated as the square root of Simpson's diversity index over productive rearrangements. The source is immuneACCESS, and TCRdb retained only in-frame sequences with V and J called. Part of the clones is not carried over; for the studies checked, unresolved V genes explain less than half of this, and the remainder is unexplained. The V and J calls and clone size are taken from that table; D and trimming were inferred from the DNA. This sample has 65,000 to 90,000 clones in its table, and approximately 86% of those were observed once. The top ten clonotypes cover about 6.5% of the sample.

Sequenced material: peripheral blood. This receptor was taken from a man aged 80 or over with COVID-19, enrolled during active disease. The rearranged segments are TRBV5-1 and TRBJ1-2; the D gene is perhaps TRBD1, from 5 matching bases. Here the CDR3 is given as CASSLAGNYGYTF. The sequenced DNA: TGCGCCAGCAGCTTGGCAGGGAACTATGGCTACACCTTC.